The 24 T cell receptor beta chains presented below share a single source sample, sequenced in a study of siplizumab effects on memory and regulatory T cells (dated by TCRdb to the late 2010s). The protocol used for the library was the immunoSEQ multiplex PCR assay. Imported from immuneACCESS, the table was reduced by TCRdb to in-frame sequences with V and J called. These copies leave out some clones; in studies compared against another copy, an unresolved V gene accounts for under half, and the cause of the remainder is not known. The sample has tens of thousands of clones on record, around 90% of them singletons. The ten largest clones represent roughly 0.23% of the sample. The specimen sequenced was naive CD4+ T cells sorted from blood. This sample's cell subset or site label indicates: unstimulated naive T cells. All receptors come from a human donor in good health.

The rearrangement uses TRBV30 and TRBJ1-5, with D unresolved. The CDR3 consists of 13 residues. Germline CDR1 reads GTSNPN; CDR2 reads SVGIG (reference sequence). Trimming took 0 bases from V and 5 from J, leaving 8 bases between them. The CDR3: CAWSVKRDQPQHF. CDR3 DNA: TGTGCCTGGAGTGTAAAGCGGGATCAGCCCCAGCATTTT.

This sequence joins TRBV6-5 and TRBJ2-1, with D maybe TRBD2 (5 bases). Germline values: CDR1 MNHEY, CDR2 SVGAGI. Trimming left V 7 bases short and J 6 bases short, with 16 bases between. CDR3 length equals 14 residues. In DNA form, the CDR3 reads TGTGCCAGCATCCTTACTGACGGGATCAATGAGCAGTTCTTC. Translating gives CASILTDGINEQFF.

The V gene is TRBV5-1, the J gene TRBJ2-2, with unresolved D. The CDR3 covers 12 residues. The germline V gene has CDR1 SGHRS and CDR2 YFSETQ. The V end was cut by 2 bases, the J end by 6 bases, with 5 bases between. The CDR3 nucleotides read TGCGCCAGCAGCTTCAGCCCCGGGGAGCTGTTTTTT. Residues: CASSFSPGELFF.

V gene TRBV6-5 combines with J gene TRBJ2-1; D uncertain. This CDR3 is 13 amino acids long. Germline CDR1 MNHEY, CDR2 SVGAGI. The V end lost 0 bases, the J end lost 7 bases, and 7 bases lay between the germline ends. This CDR3 reads CASSYSITNEQFF. The CDR3 region has the DNA TGTGCCAGCAGTTACTCGATAACGAATGAGCAGTTCTTC.

V and J are TRBV10-1 and TRBJ2-5; 7 nucleotides match TRBD2. Germline V lookup: CDR1 WNHNN, CDR2 SYGVQD (reference sequence). Unmatched junction bases numbered 13, after V lost 7 bases and J lost 2 bases. The CDR3 length is 16 residues. The CDR3 loop reads CASNPRRTREQETQYF. The DNA for the CDR3 is TGCGCCAGCAACCCGCGGAGGACTAGAGAACAAGAGACCCAGTACTTC.

V gene TRBV27 combines with J gene TRBJ1-4; weak D call: TRBD1 (6 bases). Germline lookup yields CDR1 MNHEY and CDR2 SMNVEV (reference sequence). V lost 0 bases and J lost 7, with 12 bases in between. The CDR3 contains 15 residues. CDR3 loop: CASSLSWGAREKLFF. The CDR3 bases are TGTGCCAGCAGTTTATCGTGGGGGGCGCGTGAAAAACTGTTTTTT.

The CDR3 here is CAIRADRGNSPLHF. The DNA for the CDR3 is TGTGCCATCAGAGCTGACAGGGGGAATTCACCCCTCCACTTT. This chain links TRBV10-3 with TRBJ1-6; the match to TRBD1 covers 9 bases. Germline loops: CDR1 ENHRY, CDR2 SYGVKD. CDR3 length: 14 residues. The trim removed 6 bases at V and 7 bases at J, leaving 4 bases unmatched.

V and J are TRBV7-9 and TRBJ2-7, with D unclear. Trimming cost V 5 bases and J 6 bases, with 8 bases left between them. The CDR3 has 11 amino acids. CDR1 is SEHNR, CDR2 FQNEAQ, per germline (reference sequence). Written as DNA, the CDR3 is TGTGCCAGCAGCGGTCCGGGCGAGCAGTACTTC. The encoded protein is CASSGPGEQYF.

The rearrangement joins TRBV9 to TRBJ2-1, with D uncertain. Germline CDR1 and CDR2: SGDLS and YYNGEE. The CDR3 has 14 residues. Trimming removed 1 base at V and 2 bases at J, with 7 bases between. The DNA for the CDR3 is TGTGCCAGCAGCGTACGGGTCGCCTACAATGAGCAGTTCTTC. It codes for CASSVRVAYNEQFF.

V and J are TRBV6-5 and TRBJ2-3; D is possibly TRBD1 (7 bases). The length of the CDR3 is 13 residues. Trimming shortened V by 6 bases and J by 10 bases, and 17 bases separated the two germline ends. CDR1 is MNHEY, CDR2 SVGAGI, per germline. The CDR3 bases are TGTGCCAGCAGCCTCTCGGGGGACAGCCCGCAGTATTTT. It encodes CASSLSGDSPQYF.

The chain links TRBV27 to TRBJ2-1; D perhaps matches TRBD2 (7 bases). The CDR3 is 17 amino acids. Trimming removed 6 bases from V and 7 bases from J, with 25 bases in between. Germline CDR1 MNHEY, CDR2 SMNVEV (reference sequence). The DNA of the CDR3 is TGTGCCAGCAGACAACAGGGCCCGAGACTAGCAGGTAATGAGCAGTTCTTC. Amino acids: CASRQQGPRLAGNEQFF.

J is TRBJ1-1 and V is TRBV5-1; tentatively, D is TRBD1 (6 bases). The germline V gene encodes CDR1 SGHRS and CDR2 YFSETQ. Trimming took off 3 bases at V and 3 bases at J, with 12 bases between the two ends. This CDR3 spans 14 amino acids. The CDR3 region is CASSSRGEDTEAFF. DNA for the CDR3: TGCGCCAGCAGCTCTAGGGGGGAGGACACTGAAGCTTTCTTT.

This clone was seen once. This chain uses TRBV7-9 with TRBJ1-1; unclear D gene. Trimming removed 3 bases from V and 1 base from J, with 9 bases in between. The CDR3 runs 14 residues. Germline V lookup: CDR1 SEHNR, CDR2 FQNEAQ (reference sequence). The CDR3 nucleotides read TGTGCCAGCAGCTTTCGTCTGACGAACACTGAAGCTTTCTTT. Its translation is CASSFRLTNTEAFF.

This clone was detected a few times. This chain uses TRBV6-5 with TRBJ2-7; D is unresolved. Germline CDR1 reads MNHEY; CDR2 reads SVGAGI. CDR3 length equals 11 residues. V gave up 5 bases and J gave up 3 bases, with 5 bases separating them. The CDR3 loop is CASSNSYEQYF. The CDR3 DNA is TGTGCCAGCAGTAACAGCTACGAGCAGTACTTC.

This chain connects TRBV7-2 to TRBJ2-2; 10 bases are a match to TRBD2. In germline, CDR1 is SGHTA, CDR2 FQGNSA. This CDR3 has 16 amino acids. The junction had 10 bases not matched to a gene; V was cut back by 5 bases and J by 7 bases. CDR3 in DNA: TGTGCCAGCAGCCGAACGAGCGGGGGGGCGGTCGGGGAGCTGTTTTTT. This codes for CASSRTSGGAVGELFF.

The chain employs TRBV6-5 and TRBJ2-7; no clear D. Per the germline V gene, CDR1 is MNHEY and CDR2 is SVGAGI. The CDR3 is made up of 14 amino acids. The V end was cut by 0 bases, the J end by 3 bases, with 9 bases between. CDR3 DNA sequence: TGTGCCAGCAGTTACTCGGGGTTTTTCTACGAGCAGTACTTC. It translates to CASSYSGFFYEQYF.

The V gene is TRBV28, the J gene TRBJ2-7; D is unresolved. The CDR3 spans 11 residues. V lost 7 bases and J 3 bases, leaving 7 bases between the germline ends. Per the germline V gene, CDR1 is MDHEN and CDR2 is SYDVKM. CDR3 in amino acids: CASNGFYEQYF. The CDR3, as DNA: TGTGCCAGCAACGGTTTCTACGAGCAGTACTTC.

This clone has only a few counts. The chain recombines TRBV28 with TRBJ1-2; perhaps TRBD1 as D (5 bases). With 8 bases removed from V and 8 bases from J, the gap between germline ends came to 15 bases. Germline V gene lookup returns CDR1 MDHEN and CDR2 SYDVKM. CDR3 length: 12 amino acids. This CDR3 reads CASVDRAWGYTF. The CDR3 DNA is TGTGCCAGCGTCGACAGAGCATGGGGCTACACCTTC.

CDR3 sequence (DNA): TGTGCCAGCAGCGGTCCCGGGACTAACTCCTACGAGCAGTACTTC. Translating it yields CASSGPGTNSYEQYF. The rearrangement joins TRBV7-8 to TRBJ2-7; 7 bases line up with TRBD2. Trimming cost V 5 bases and J 0 bases; bases outside gene matches: 7. This CDR3 has 15 amino acids. The germline V gene encodes CDR1 SGHVS and CDR2 FQNEAQ.

The chain couples TRBV5-4 to TRBJ1-2; D uncertain. The V end was cut by 0 bases, the J end by 6 bases, with 9 bases between. The germline V gene has CDR1 SGHNT and CDR2 YYREEE (reference sequence). The CDR3 is 13 residues long. The CDR3 DNA is TGTGCCAGCAGCTTGGCCCACCCCCATGGCTACACCTTC. It encodes CASSLAHPHGYTF.

The chain employs TRBV25-1 and TRBJ1-3; D perhaps matches TRBD1 (5 bases). Trimming cost V 6 bases and J 7 bases, with 13 bases left between them. Per germline, CDR1 MGHDK and CDR2 SYGVNS. The CDR3 length is 13 residues. The CDR3 sequence is CASSSSGGNTIYF. The CDR3, as DNA: TGTGCCAGCAGCTCGTCGGGGGGGAACACCATATATTTT.

The V and J genes are TRBV2 and TRBJ1-3; D possibly corresponds to TRBD1 (5 bases). CDR3 length equals 15 residues. Germline V gives CDR1 SNHLY, CDR2 FYNNEI. V lost 5 bases and J 0 bases, leaving 11 bases between the germline ends. CDR3 sequence (DNA): TGTGCCAGCAGTCAGGACGACAGCTCTGGAAACACCATATATTTT. The encoded protein is CASSQDDSSGNTIYF.

V and J are TRBV19 and TRBJ2-7; D gene uncertain. Trimming cost V 4 bases and J 3 bases, with 10 bases left between them. The CDR3 sequence is 13 residues long. Germline CDR1 reads LNHDA; CDR2 reads SQIVND (reference sequence). The CDR3 sequence: CASSTLGSYEQYF. The CDR3 DNA reads TGTGCCAGTAGTACCTTGGGCAGCTACGAGCAGTACTTC.

The count of this clone is one. The genes are TRBV29-1 and TRBJ2-3, with 8 positions matching TRBD1. The CDR3 spans 16 residues. V gave up 7 bases and J gave up 4 bases; unmatched junction bases: 16. Germline V gene lookup returns CDR1 SQVTM and CDR2 ANQGSEA. This CDR3 is CSAAKYRGTAADTQYF. DNA for the CDR3: TGCAGCGCTGCCAAATACAGGGGGACGGCGGCAGATACGCAGTATTTT.